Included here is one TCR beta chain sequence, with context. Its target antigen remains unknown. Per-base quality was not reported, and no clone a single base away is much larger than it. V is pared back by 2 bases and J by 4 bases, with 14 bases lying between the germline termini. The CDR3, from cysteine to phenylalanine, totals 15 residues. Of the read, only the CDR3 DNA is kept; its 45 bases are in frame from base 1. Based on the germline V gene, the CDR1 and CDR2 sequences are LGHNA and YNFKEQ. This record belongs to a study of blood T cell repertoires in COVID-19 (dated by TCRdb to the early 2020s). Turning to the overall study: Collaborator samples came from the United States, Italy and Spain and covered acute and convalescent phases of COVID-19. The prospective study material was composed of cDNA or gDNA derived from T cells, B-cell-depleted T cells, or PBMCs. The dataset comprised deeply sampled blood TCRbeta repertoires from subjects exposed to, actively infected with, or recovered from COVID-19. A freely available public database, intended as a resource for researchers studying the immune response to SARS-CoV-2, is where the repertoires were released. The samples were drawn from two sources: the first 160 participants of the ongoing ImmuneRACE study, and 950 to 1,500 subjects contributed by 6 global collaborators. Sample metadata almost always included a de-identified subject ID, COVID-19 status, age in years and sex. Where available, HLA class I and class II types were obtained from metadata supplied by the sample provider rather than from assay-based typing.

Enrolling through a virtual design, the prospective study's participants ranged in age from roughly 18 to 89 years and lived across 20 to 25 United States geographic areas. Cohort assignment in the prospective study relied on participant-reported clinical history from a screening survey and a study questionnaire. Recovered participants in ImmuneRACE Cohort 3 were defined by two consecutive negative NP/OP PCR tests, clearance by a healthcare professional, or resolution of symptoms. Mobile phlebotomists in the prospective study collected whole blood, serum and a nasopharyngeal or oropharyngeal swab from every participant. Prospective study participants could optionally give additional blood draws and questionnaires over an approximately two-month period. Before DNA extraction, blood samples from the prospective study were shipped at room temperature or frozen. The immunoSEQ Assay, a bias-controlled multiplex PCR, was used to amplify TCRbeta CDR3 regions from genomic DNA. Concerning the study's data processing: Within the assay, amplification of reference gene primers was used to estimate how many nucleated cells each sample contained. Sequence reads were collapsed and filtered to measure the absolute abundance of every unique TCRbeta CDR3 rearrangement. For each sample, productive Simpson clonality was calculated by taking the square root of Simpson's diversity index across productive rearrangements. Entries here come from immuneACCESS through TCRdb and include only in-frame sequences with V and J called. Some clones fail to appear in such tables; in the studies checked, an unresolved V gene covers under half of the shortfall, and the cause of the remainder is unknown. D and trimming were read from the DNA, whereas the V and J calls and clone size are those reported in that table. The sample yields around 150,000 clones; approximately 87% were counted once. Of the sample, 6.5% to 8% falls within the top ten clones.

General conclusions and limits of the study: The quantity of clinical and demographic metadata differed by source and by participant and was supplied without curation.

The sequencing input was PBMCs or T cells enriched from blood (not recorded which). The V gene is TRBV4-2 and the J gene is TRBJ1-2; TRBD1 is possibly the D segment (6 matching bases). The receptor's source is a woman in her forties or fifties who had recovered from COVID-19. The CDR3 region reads CASSQPDRDSYGYTF. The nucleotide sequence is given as TGTGCCAGCAGCCAACCGGACAGAGATTCCTATGGCTACACCTTC.